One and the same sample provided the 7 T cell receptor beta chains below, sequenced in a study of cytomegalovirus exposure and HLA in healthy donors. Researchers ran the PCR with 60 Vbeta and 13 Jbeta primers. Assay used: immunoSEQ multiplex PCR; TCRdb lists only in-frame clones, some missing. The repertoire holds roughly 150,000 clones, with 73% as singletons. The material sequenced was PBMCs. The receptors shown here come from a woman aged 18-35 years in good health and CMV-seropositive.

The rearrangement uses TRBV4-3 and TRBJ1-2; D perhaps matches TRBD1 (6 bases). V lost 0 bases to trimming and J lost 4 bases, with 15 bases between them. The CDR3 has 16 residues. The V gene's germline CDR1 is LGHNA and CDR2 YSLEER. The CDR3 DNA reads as TGCGCCAGCAGCCAAGAGGGGGGGGCTAACTCCTATGGCTACACCTTC. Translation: CASSQEGGANSYGYTF.

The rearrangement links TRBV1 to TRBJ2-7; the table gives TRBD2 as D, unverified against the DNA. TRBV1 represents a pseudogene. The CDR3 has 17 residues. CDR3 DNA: TGCACCAGCAGCCAAGATTCGCGGGGAAATAGCTCCTACGAGCAGTACTTC. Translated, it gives CTSSQDSRGNSSYEQYF.

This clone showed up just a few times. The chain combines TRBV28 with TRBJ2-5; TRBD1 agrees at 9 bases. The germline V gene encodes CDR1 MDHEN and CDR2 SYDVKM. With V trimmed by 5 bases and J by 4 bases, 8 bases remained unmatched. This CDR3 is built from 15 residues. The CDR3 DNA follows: TGTGCCAGCAGTAGGGGACAGGGTGCTCGAGAGACCCAGTACTTC. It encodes CASSRGQGARETQYF.

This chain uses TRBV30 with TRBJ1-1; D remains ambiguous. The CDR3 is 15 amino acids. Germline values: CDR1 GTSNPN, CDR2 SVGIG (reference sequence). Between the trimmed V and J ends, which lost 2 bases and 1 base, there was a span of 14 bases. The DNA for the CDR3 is TGTGCCTGGAGTCGGGCGGGCCTGGGGAACACTGAAGCTTTCTTT. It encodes CAWSRAGLGNTEAFF.

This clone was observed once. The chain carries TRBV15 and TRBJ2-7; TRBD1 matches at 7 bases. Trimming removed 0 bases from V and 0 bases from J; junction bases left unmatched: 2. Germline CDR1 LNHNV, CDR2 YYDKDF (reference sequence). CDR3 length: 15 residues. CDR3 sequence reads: CATSRDRQGSYEQYF. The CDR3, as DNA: TGTGCCACCAGCAGAGACAGACAGGGCTCCTACGAGCAGTACTTC.

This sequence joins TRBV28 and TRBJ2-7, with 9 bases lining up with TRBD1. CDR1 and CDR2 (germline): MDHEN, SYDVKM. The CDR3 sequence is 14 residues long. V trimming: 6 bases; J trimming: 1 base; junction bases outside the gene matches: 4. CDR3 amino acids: CASSLGQGSYEQYF. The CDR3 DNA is TGTGCCAGCAGCCTCGGACAGGGGTCCTACGAGCAGTACTTC.

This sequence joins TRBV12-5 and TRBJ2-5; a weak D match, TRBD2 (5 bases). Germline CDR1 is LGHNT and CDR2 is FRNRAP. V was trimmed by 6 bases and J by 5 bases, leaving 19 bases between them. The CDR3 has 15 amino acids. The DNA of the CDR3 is TGTGCTAGTGGCATCTTGTTGGACTCTGAGGAGACCCAGTACTTC. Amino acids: CASGILLDSEETQYF.